This is a list of T cell receptor beta chains from one sample in a study of blood T cell repertoires in COVID-19. Libraries were prepared by immunoSEQ multiplex PCR; TCRdb keeps only in-frame clonotypes and omits some of them. In the table there are 99,000 or so clones, roughly nine tenths of which are singletons. The source material was peripheral blood. The receptors come from a human donor in a cohort sampled during active COVID-19. The CDR3 runs from the conserved cysteine through the conserved F or W. The D gene is left open where the match is weak. Clone size is given for some rows only: seen once, a few or many times, or a class if the clone is expanded.

-	TRBV11-3	TRBJ2-5	-	TGTGCCAGCGGCCCCGAGGGATCCACGGAGACCCAGTACTTC	CASGPEGSTETQYF
-	TRBV2	TRBJ2-5	-	TGTGCCGCGTCGCTAGCCCTCCAAGAGACCCAGTACTTC	CAASLALQETQYF
few	TRBV3-1/TRBV3-2	TRBJ2-7	-	TGTGCCAGCAGCCAAGCAGGCGTAGCGTACGAGCAGTACTTC	CASSQAGVAYEQYF
-	TRBV18	TRBJ2-1	-	TGTGCCAGCTCACTCAGGGATGAGCAGTTCTTC	CASSLRDEQFF
-	TRBV14	TRBJ2-4	TRBD1	TGTGCCAGCAGCCAAACGGGACAGGTCAAGAGCATTCAGTACTTC	CASSQTGQVKSIQYF
-	TRBV7-6	TRBJ2-6	TRBD1	TGTGCCAGCAGCTTAGGAGGGACAGGCTATTCCTCTGGGGCCAACGTCCTGACTTTC	CASSLGGTGYSSGANVLTF
-	TRBV27	TRBJ2-1	-	TGTGCCAGCAGTTTAAGGTTTGGAGCTAATGAGCAGTTCTTC	CASSLRFGANEQFF
-	TRBV9	TRBJ2-2	TRBD2	TGTGCCAGCAGCGTAGGGACGGGAGGGCGGAACGCCGGGGAGCTGTTTTTT	CASSVGTGGRNAGELFF
-	TRBV7-2	TRBJ2-7	TRBD2	TGTGCCAGCAGCTGGAGGGGTGGACTAGCCGCGGGGACGGGCGAGCAGTACTTC	CASSWRGGLAAGTGEQYF
few	TRBV4-3	TRBJ2-3	TRBD1	TGCGCCAGCAGCCAAGAGGGACAGGGTGTTGATACGCAGTATTTT	CASSQEGQGVDTQYF
-	TRBV2	TRBJ1-3	-	TGTGCCAGCACCGTAAACTCTGGAAACACCATATATTTT	CASTVNSGNTIYF
-	TRBV10-3	TRBJ1-1	-	TGTGCCATCAGTCAAGGGGCTACGAACACTGAAGCTTTCTTT	CAISQGATNTEAFF
-	TRBV5-1	TRBJ2-3	TRBD2	TGCGCCAGCAGCTTAGCAGCGGGGGGGACGCGGGTCACAGATACGCAGTATTTT	CASSLAAGGTRVTDTQYF
once	TRBV28	TRBJ1-1	-	TGTGCCAGCAGTGGGCCATTGGGGACACTGAACACTGAAGCTTTCTTT	CASSGPLGTLNTEAFF
-	TRBV4-3	TRBJ1-2	-	TGCGCCAGCAGCCAAGAAGGTCCCGCCAGGGGTTACTATGGCTACACCTTC	CASSQEGPARGYYGYTF
-	TRBV5-6	TRBJ2-5	TRBD1	TGTGCCAGCAGCCCGGGGACAGGGGGTAAGACCCAGTACTTC	CASSPGTGGKTQYF
-	TRBV4-1	TRBJ2-7	TRBD2	TGCGCCAGCAGCCAGGGACTAGGGTGGTACGAGCAGTACTTC	CASSQGLGWYEQYF
-	TRBV12-3/TRBV12-4	TRBJ1-1	TRBD1	TGTGCCAGCAGTTTCCGCCAGGGGGTTGAAGCTTTCTTT	CASSFRQGVEAFF
few	TRBV7-9	TRBJ1-2	-	TGTGCCAGCAGCTTAGGTGGGGCTCCAAGCTACACCTTC	CASSLGGAPSYTF
few	TRBV30	TRBJ1-2	TRBD1	TGTGCCTGGACCATCAGGGGGCGAAACTATGGCTACACCTTC	CAWTIRGRNYGYTF
-	TRBV30	TRBJ2-3	-	TGTGCCTGGAGTGCGGGGGGACATACGGAGCAGTATTTT	CAWSAGGHTEQYF
-	TRBV4-3	TRBJ1-6	TRBD1	TGCGCCAGCAGCCAAGATGTTGGGGACAGAAATTCGCCCCTCCACTTT	CASSQDVGDRNSPLHF
-	TRBV14	TRBJ1-4	-	TGTGCCAGCAGCTTCCGGGGTCCTAATGAAAAACTGTTTTTT	CASSFRGPNEKLFF
few	TRBV27	TRBJ2-7	TRBD2	TGTGCCAGCAGTCCGGGACTAGCGGGAGTAGAGCAGTACTTC	CASSPGLAGVEQYF
-	TRBV20-1	TRBJ2-7	TRBD2	TGCAGTGCTAGTTGGAGCGGGGACGCCTCGCGCTACGAGCAGTACTTC	CSASWSGDASRYEQYF
-	TRBV5-1	TRBJ2-6	-	TGCGCCAGCAGGGGCGCTGGGGCCAACGTCCTGACTTTC	CASRGAGANVLTF
few	TRBV3-1/TRBV3-2	TRBJ2-7	TRBD1	TGTGCCAGCAGCCATTTCCCAAGACAGGGGGCCAAGGCGGAGTCCTCCTACGAGCAGTACTTC	CASSHFPRQGAKAESSYEQYF
-	TRBV4-3	TRBJ2-4	TRBD2	TGCGCCAGCAGCCAAGATGGTTGGCGGGGGGGCGCCAAAAACATTCAGTACTTC	CASSQDGWRGGAKNIQYF
-	TRBV6-6	TRBJ2-3	TRBD2	TGTGCCAGCAGTTACTCGAGCGGGGTGACAGATACGCAGTATTTT	CASSYSSGVTDTQYF
-	TRBV4-1	TRBJ2-7	TRBD2	TGCGCCAGCAGCCAAGGACTAGCGGGAGTAGGGGGCGAGCAGTACTTC	CASSQGLAGVGGEQYF
-	TRBV10-3	TRBJ2-7	-	TGTGCCATCAGTGAGCGGGGGAGCTCCTACGAGCAGTACTTC	CAISERGSSYEQYF
-	TRBV27	TRBJ1-2	-	TGTGCCCGGTCGGGTGGCTACACCTTC	CARSGGYTF
-	TRBV6-5	TRBJ2-5	TRBD1	TGTGCCAGCAGTTACGCCTGGGACAGGGGGCTGGAGACCCAGTACTTC	CASSYAWDRGLETQYF
once	TRBV4-2	TRBJ1-1	TRBD1	TGTGCCAGCAGCCTCGGACAGGGCCACAACACTGAAGCTTTCTTT	CASSLGQGHNTEAFF
-	TRBV20-1	TRBJ2-3	TRBD2	TGCAGTGCCCCGGGGGGGGGAACGCAGTATTTT	CSAPGGGTQYF
once	TRBV7-2	TRBJ2-1	-	TGTGTCAGCAGCTCCAACTTAGGGGGTGAGCAGTTCTTC	CVSSSNLGGEQFF
-	TRBV7-3	TRBJ2-3	-	TGTGCCAGCAGACTGACTACTAAAGATACGCAGTATTTT	CASRLTTKDTQYF
once	TRBV2	TRBJ2-5	TRBD2	TGTGCCAGCAGTCCCTATCGGGGGGAACAAGAGACCCAGTACTTC	CASSPYRGEQETQYF
-	TRBV5-6	TRBJ1-1	-	TGTGCCAGCAGCTATCGGGTAGAAGCTTTCTTT	CASSYRVEAFF
-	TRBV29-1	TRBJ2-2	TRBD2	TGCAGCGTAGGGACTAGCGGGAGGGCCGGCACCGGGGAGCTGTTTTTT	CSVGTSGRAGTGELFF
-	TRBV10-3	TRBJ2-7	-	TGTGCCATCAGTGAGGAGGGCTACGAGCAGTACTTC	CAISEEGYEQYF
-	TRBV2	TRBJ2-3	TRBD1	TGTGCCAGCAGTACCGGGACAGGGAGCACAGATACGCAGTATTTT	CASSTGTGSTDTQYF
-	TRBV6-1	TRBJ2-2	-	TGTGCCAGCAGTGTACGGCCTCACGGCGGGCTTAACACCGGGGAGCTGTTTTTT	CASSVRPHGGLNTGELFF
-	TRBV4-1	TRBJ2-7	-	TGCGCCAGCAGCCAAGGTGGGCGGGAAGGCTACGAGCAGTACTTC	CASSQGGREGYEQYF